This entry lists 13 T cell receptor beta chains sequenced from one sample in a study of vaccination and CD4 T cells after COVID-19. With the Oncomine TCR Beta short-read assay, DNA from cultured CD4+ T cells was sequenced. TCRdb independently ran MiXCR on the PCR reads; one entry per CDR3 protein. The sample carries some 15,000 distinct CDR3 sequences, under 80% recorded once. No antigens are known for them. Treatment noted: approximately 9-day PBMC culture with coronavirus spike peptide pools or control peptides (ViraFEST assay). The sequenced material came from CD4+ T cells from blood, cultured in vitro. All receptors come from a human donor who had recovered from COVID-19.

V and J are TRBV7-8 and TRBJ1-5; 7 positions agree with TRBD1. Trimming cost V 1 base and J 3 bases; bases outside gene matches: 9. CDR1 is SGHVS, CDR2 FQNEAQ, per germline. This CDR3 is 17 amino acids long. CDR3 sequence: CASSLEGGTDLNQPQHF. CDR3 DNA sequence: TGTGCCAGCAGCTTAGAGGGGGGGACAGACCTCAATCAGCCCCAGCATTTT.

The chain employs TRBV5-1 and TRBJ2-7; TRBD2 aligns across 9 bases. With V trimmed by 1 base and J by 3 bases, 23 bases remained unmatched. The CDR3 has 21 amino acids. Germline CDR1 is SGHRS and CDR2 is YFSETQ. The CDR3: CASSLPLDGSGSHPGYYEQYF. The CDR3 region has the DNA TGCGCCAGCAGCTTGCCCCTTGATGGTAGCGGGAGCCACCCGGGTTACTACGAGCAGTACTTC.

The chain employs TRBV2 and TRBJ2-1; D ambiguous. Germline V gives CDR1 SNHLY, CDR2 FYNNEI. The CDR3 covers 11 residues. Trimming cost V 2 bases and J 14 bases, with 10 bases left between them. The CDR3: CASSENREEFF. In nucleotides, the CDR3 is TGTGCCAGCAGTGAAAACCGAGAGGAGTTCTTC.

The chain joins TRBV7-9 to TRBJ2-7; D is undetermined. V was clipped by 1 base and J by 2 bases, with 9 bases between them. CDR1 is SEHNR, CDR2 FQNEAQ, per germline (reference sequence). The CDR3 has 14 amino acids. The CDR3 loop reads CASSLGSSTYEQYF. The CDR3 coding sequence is TGTGCCAGCAGCTTAGGTTCCAGTACCTACGAGCAGTACTTC.

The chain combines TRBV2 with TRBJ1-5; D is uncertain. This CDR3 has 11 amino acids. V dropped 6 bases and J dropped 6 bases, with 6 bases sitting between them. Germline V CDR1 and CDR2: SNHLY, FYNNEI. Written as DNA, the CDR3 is TGTGCCAGCAGGCGCGCTCAGCCCCAGCATTTT. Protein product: CASRRAQPQHF.

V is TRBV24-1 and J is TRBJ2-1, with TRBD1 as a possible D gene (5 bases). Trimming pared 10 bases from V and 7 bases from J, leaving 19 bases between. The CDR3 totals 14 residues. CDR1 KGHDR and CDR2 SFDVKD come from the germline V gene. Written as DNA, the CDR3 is TGTGCCACTTCGATTCATAACAAGGGGAATGAGCAGTTCTTC. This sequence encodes CATSIHNKGNEQFF.

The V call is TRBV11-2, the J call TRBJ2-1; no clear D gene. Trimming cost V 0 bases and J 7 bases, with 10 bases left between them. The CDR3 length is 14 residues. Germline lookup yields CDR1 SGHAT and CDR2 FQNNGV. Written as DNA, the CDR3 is TGTGCCAGCAGCTTAGAATGGCTGGCGAATGAGCAGTTCTTC. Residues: CASSLEWLANEQFF.

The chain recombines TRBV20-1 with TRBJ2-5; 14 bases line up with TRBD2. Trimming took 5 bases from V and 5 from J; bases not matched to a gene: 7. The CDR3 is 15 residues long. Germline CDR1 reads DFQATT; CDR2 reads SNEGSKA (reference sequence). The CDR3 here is CSAPGLAGASETQYF. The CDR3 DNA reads TGCAGTGCTCCGGGACTAGCGGGAGCCAGCGAGACCCAGTACTTC.

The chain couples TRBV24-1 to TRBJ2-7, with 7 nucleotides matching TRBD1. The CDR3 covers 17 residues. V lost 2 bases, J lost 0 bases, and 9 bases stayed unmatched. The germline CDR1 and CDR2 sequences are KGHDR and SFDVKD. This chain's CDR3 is CATSDSSPRQGSYEQYF. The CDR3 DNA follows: TGTGCCACCAGTGATTCATCGCCCAGACAGGGCTCCTACGAGCAGTACTTC.

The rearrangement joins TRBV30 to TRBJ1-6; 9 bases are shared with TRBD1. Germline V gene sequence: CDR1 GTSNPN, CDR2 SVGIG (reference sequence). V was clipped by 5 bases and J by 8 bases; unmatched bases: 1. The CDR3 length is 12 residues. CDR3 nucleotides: TGTGCCTGGGACAGGGGGGATTCACCCCTCCACTTT. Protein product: CAWDRGDSPLHF.

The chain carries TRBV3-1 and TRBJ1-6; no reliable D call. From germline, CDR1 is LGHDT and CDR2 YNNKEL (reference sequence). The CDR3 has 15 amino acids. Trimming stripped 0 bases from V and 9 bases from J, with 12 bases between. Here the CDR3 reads CASSQEGGGSSPLHF. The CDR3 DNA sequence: TGTGCCAGCAGCCAAGAGGGAGGAGGCAGTTCACCCCTCCACTTT.

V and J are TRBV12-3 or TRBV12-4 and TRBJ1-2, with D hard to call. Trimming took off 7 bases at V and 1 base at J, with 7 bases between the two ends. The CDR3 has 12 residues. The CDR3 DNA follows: TGTGCCAGCACCTACTTTAACTATGGCTACACCTTC. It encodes CASTYFNYGYTF.

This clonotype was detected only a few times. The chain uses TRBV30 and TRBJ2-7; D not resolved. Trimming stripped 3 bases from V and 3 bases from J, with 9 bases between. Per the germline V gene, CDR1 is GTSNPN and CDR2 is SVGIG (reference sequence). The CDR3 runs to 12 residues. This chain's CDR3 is CAWRGTSYEQYF. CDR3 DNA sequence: TGTGCCTGGAGGGGAACGAGCTACGAGCAGTACTTC.